This T cell receptor beta chain derives from a study of cytomegalovirus exposure and HLA in healthy donors. This PCR relied on a set of 60 Vbeta primers and 13 Jbeta primers. TCRdb keeps only in-frame clones here, not all; method: immunoSEQ multiplex PCR. The sample lists about 120,000 clones, approximately 8.6% seen once, with less than 6.5% in the top ten. The junction had 8 bases not matched to a gene; V was cut back by 6 bases and J by 5 bases. This CDR3 comprises 14 residues. The germline gives CDR1 LNHDA, CDR2 SQIVND (reference sequence). Sequencing input: PBMCs. The chain combines TRBV19 with TRBJ1-1; 8 bases line up with TRBD1. This receptor was identified in a woman aged 35 to 49 in good health and CMV-seropositive. The CDR3 sequence: CASSPLQGGTEAFF. CDR3 in DNA: TGTGCCAGTAGCCCCCTACAGGGGGGAACTGAAGCTTTCTTT.